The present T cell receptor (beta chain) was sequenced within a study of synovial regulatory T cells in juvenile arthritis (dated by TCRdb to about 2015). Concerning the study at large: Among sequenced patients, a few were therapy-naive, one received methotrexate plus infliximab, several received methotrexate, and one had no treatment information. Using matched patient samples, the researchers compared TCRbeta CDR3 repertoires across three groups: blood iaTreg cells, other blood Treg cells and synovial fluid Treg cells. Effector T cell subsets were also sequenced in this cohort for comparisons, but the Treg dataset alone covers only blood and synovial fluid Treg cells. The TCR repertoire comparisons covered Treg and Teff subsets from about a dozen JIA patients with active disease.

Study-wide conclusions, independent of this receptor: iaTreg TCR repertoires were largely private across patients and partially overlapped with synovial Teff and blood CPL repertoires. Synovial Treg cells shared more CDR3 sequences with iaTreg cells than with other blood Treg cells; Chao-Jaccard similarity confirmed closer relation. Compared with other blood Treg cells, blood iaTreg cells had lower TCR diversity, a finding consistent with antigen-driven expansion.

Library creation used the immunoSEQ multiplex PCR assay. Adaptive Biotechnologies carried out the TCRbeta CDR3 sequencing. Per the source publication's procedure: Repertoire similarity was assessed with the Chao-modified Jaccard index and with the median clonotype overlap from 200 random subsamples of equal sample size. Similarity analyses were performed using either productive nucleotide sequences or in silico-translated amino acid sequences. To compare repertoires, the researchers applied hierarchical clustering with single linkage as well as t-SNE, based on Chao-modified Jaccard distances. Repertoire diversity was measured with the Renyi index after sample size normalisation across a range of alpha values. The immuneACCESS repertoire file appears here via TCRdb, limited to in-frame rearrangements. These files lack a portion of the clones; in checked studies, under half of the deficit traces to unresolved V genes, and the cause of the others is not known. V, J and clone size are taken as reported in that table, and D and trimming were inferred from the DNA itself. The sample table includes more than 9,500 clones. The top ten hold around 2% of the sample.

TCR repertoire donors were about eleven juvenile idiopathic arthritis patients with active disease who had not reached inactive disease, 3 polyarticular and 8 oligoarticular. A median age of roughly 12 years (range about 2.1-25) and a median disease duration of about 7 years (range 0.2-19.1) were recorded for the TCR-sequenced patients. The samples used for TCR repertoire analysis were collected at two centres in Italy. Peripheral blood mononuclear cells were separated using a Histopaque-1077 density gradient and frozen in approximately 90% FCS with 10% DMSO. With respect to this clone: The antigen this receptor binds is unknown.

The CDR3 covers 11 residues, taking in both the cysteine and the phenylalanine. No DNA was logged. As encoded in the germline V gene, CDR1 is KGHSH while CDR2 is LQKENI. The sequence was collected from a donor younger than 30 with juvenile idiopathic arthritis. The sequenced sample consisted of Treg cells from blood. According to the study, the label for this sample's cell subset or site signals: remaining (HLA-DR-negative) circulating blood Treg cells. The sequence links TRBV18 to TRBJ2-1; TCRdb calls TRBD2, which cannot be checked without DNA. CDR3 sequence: CASSPRDEQFF. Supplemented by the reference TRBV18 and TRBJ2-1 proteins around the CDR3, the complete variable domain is NAGVMQNPRHLVRRRGQEARLRCSPMKGHSHVYWYRQLPEEGLKFMVYLQKENIIDESGMPKERFSAEFPKEGPSILRIQQVVRGDSAAYFCASSPRDEQFFGPGTRLTVL.